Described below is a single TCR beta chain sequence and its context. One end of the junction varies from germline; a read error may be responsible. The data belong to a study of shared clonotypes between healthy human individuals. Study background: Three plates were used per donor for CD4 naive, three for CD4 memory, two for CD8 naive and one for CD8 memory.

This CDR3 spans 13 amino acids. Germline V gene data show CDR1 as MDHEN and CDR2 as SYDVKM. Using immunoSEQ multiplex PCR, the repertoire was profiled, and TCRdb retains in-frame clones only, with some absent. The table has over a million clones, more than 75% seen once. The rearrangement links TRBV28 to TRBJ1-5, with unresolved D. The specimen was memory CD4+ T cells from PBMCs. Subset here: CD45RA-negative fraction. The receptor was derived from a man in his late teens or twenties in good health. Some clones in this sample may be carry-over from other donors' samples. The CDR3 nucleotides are TGTGCGAGCAGGATGAGTTACGGACAGCCCCAGCATTTT. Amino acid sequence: CASRMSYGQPQHF.